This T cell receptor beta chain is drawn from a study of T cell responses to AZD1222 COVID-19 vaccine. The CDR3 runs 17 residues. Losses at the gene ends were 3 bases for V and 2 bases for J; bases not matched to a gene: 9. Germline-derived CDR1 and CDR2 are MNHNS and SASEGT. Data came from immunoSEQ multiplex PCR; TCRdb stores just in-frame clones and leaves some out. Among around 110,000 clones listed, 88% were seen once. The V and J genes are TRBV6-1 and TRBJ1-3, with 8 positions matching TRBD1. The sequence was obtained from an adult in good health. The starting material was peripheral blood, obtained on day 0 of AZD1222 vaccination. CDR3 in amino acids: CASSDRQGLGTGNTIYF. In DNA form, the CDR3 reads TGTGCCAGCAGTGACAGACAGGGGTTGGGGACTGGAAACACCATATATTTT.